This TCR beta chain is from a study of cytomegalovirus exposure and HLA in healthy donors. Study overall: Genotyping of about 400 donors showed that roughly 80% belonged to the Caucasian-associated ancestry cluster. Overall study results and limits: Three CMV-associated chains were confirmed in vitro to be specific for CMV antigens. Most TCR sequences were uncommon, yet certain public TCRs appeared in many donors.

For this clone: As yet, its antigen is unknown.

With 60 Vbeta and 13 Jbeta primers, the PCR was carried out. The assay was immunoSEQ multiplex PCR, and TCRdb's table has in-frame clones only and misses some. The table lists just under 70,000 clones, more than 80% of them singletons. This CDR3 spans 15 amino acids. After removal of 6 bases from V and 6 bases from J, the junction contained 14 bases not matched to a gene. CDR1 is SGHTA, CDR2 FQGNSA, per germline. The origin of this receptor is a human donor in good health. The chain joins TRBV7-2 to TRBJ2-7; 7 bases map to TRBD1. The sequencing input was PBMCs. The CDR3 spells CASSETGPAYSEQYF. CDR3 DNA sequence: TGTGCCAGCAGTGAGACAGGGCCCGCCTATTCCGAGCAGTACTTC.